A selection of T cell receptor beta chains follows, all from one sample in a study of cytomegalovirus exposure and HLA in healthy donors. Libraries were prepared by immunoSEQ multiplex PCR; TCRdb keeps only in-frame clonotypes and omits some of them. This sample yields about 260,000 clones, of which approximately 84% are seen a single time; roughly 2% belongs to the top ten. What was sequenced was PBMCs. All receptors derive from a woman in her thirties or forties in good health and CMV-seropositive. Each CDR3 is given with its conserved first and last residue. The D gene is left open where the match is weak. Size tells how often a clone was seen (once, few, many) or the class of an expanded clone, and some rows leave it out.

abundance | len | j_gene | v_gene | d_gene | CDR3nt | CDR3aa
NA | 16 | TRBJ1-4 | TRBV28 | NA | TGTGCCAGCAGCTTGCAATGGGTGGAGTCCGGCGGAAAACTGTTTTTT | CASSLQWVESGGKLFF
NA | 15 | TRBJ1-3 | TRBV7-3 | NA | TGTGCCAGCAGCCCAGGGGCTAACTCTGGAAACACCATATATTTT | CASSPGANSGNTIYF
NA | 13 | TRBJ2-7 | TRBV11-3 | NA | TGTGCCAGCAGCTTAGTTGACGGCGGGGAGCAGTACTTC | CASSLVDGGEQYF
NA | 11 | TRBJ2-1 | TRBV7-2 | NA | TGTGCCAGCACCAAATACAATGAGCAGTTCTTC | CASTKYNEQFF
few | 14 | TRBJ1-2 | TRBV9 | NA | TGTGCCAGCAGCGTAGCGACCGAGGACTATGGCTACACCTTC | CASSVATEDYGYTF
NA | 19 | TRBJ2-6 | TRBV9 | TRBD2 | TGTGCCAGCAGCCCTCGGAGGGTAGCGGGACGTCATGGGGCCAACGTCCTGACTTTC | CASSPRRVAGRHGANVLTF
NA | 10 | TRBJ1-2 | TRBV27 | NA | TGTGCCAGCAGCCCCCGAATTTACTTCTTC | CASSPRIYFF
few | 12 | TRBJ1-4 | TRBV28 | NA | TGTGCCGCGGCGGGGGTGGATGAAAAACTGTTTTTT | CAAAGVDEKLFF
NA | 17 | TRBJ1-5 | TRBV7-2 | TRBD1 | TGTGCCAGCAGCAACCGGACAGGGGGCGCGAGCAATCAGCCCCAGCATTTT | CASSNRTGGASNQPQHF
NA | 16 | TRBJ2-1 | TRBV11-2 | NA | TGTGCCAGCAGCTTAGAGGTTAGCGCAACCCACAATGAGCAGTTCTTC | CASSLEVSATHNEQFF
NA | 13 | TRBJ1-1 | TRBV7-9 | NA | TGTGCCAGCAGCTTCTCGGGATTGACTGAAGCTTTCTTT | CASSFSGLTEAFF
NA | 18 | TRBJ2-7 | TRBV5-1 | TRBD1 | TGCGCCAGCAGCTTGGAAGAGGGGAGGGGACAGGGGGCCTACGAGCAGTACTTC | CASSLEEGRGQGAYEQYF
NA | 14 | TRBJ1-2 | TRBV9 | NA | TGTGCCAGCAGCGTAGACGACGGGAACTATGGCTACACCTTC | CASSVDDGNYGYTF
NA | 20 | TRBJ1-1 | TRBV5-1 | TRBD1 | TGCGCCAGCAGCTTGGCCGGGGAGACCGGGACAGGGTTGATGAACACTGAAGCTTTCTTT | CASSLAGETGTGLMNTEAFF
NA | 17 | TRBJ2-6 | TRBV4-1 | TRBD1 | TGCGCCAGCAGCGTCTCGGGACAGATCACTGGGGCCAACGTCCTGACTTTC | CASSVSGQITGANVLTF
few | 15 | TRBJ1-3 | TRBV10-3 | TRBD1 | TGTGCCATCAGTGAAGGGACAGGGTCTGGAAACACCATATATTTT | CAISEGTGSGNTIYF
NA | 16 | TRBJ1-5 | TRBV28 | TRBD1 | TGTGCCAGCAGTTCCTGGACAGGGGGCGCGCATCAGCCCCAGCATTTT | CASSSWTGGAHQPQHF
NA | 13 | TRBJ2-7 | TRBV28 | TRBD2 | TGTGCCAGCAGTTTATCCCGGACTAGCGGGAGGGTTTTC | CASSLSRTSGRVF
NA | 13 | TRBJ2-2 | TRBV2 | NA | TGTGCCAGCAGTGAAGATTCGGTAGGCGGGCTGTTTTTT | CASSEDSVGGLFF
NA | 12 | TRBJ2-2 | TRBV6-1 | NA | TGTGCCAGCAGTGTGTGGCTCGGGGAGCTGTTTTTT | CASSVWLGELFF
NA | 17 | TRBJ1-1 | TRBV7-9 | NA | TGTGCCAGCAGCTCCCCCCGGGGGGACGACATGAACACTGAAGCTTTCTTT | CASSSPRGDDMNTEAFF
NA | 15 | TRBJ2-1 | TRBV9 | NA | TGTGCCAGCAGCGGTTCGAGACTACTAGCCACGAAGCAGTTCTTC | CASSGSRLLATKQFF
NA | 14 | TRBJ1-1 | TRBV19 | NA | TGTGCCAGTAGTATATGGGGAGGGAACACTGAAGCTTTCTTT | CASSIWGGNTEAFF
NA | 14 | TRBJ1-1 | TRBV5-4 | NA | TGTGCCAGCAGCTTGTCCAGTATGAACACTGAAGCTTTCTTT | CASSLSSMNTEAFF
NA | 14 | TRBJ1-5 | TRBV5-8 | NA | TGTGCCAGCAGCTTGGAAAGGGGTGGTCAGCCCCAGCATTTT | CASSLERGGQPQHF
NA | 14 | TRBJ2-3 | TRBV2 | TRBD2 | TGTGCCAGCAAGACTAGCGGTAGCACAGATACGCAGTATTTT | CASKTSGSTDTQYF
NA | 15 | TRBJ1-2 | TRBV5-6 | TRBD1 | TGTGCCAGCAGCCCCCTACAGGGACAGTTCGGTGGCTACACCTTC | CASSPLQGQFGGYTF
few | 15 | TRBJ1-6 | TRBV19 | TRBD1 | TGTGCCAGTAGTGGAGAACAGGGGTTTAATTCACCCCTCCACTTT | CASSGEQGFNSPLHF
NA | 15 | TRBJ1-5 | TRBV4-3 | TRBD1 | TGCGCCAGCAGCCAAGATTCGACAGGGGATCAGCCCCAGCATTTT | CASSQDSTGDQPQHF
NA | 15 | TRBJ1-2 | TRBV5-6 | TRBD1 | TGTGCCAGCAGCGGTGTAGGGGGCGCATACTATGGCTACACCTTC | CASSGVGGAYYGYTF
NA | 15 | TRBJ2-3 | TRBV7-3 | TRBD2 | TGTGCCAGCAGCCCACTAGCGGGAGTGGCAGATACGCAGTATTTT | CASSPLAGVADTQYF
NA | 21 | TRBJ1-3 | TRBV14 | NA | TGTGCCAGCAGCCAAGATAAATGGCGGGCAGGGGTTGAGGTATCTGGAAACACCATATATTTT | CASSQDKWRAGVEVSGNTIYF
once | 15 | TRBJ2-1 | TRBV28 | NA | TGTGCCAGCAGTCAAAACAGGGCACAGTACAATGAGCAGTTCTTC | CASSQNRAQYNEQFF
NA | 14 | TRBJ2-1 | TRBV6-5 | TRBD1 | TGTGCCAGCAGTTACTCCCAGGGGGCCTATGAGCAGTTCTTC | CASSYSQGAYEQFF
NA | 14 | TRBJ2-7 | TRBV28 | TRBD1 | TGTGCCAGCAGTGGGACAGGGGGCCCCTACGAGCAGTACTTC | CASSGTGGPYEQYF
few | 15 | TRBJ1-2 | TRBV28 | TRBD1 | TGTGCCAGCAAAACGACAGGGGAGGGTAACTATGGCTACACCTTC | CASKTTGEGNYGYTF
NA | 13 | TRBJ2-7 | TRBV2 | NA | TGTGCCAGGGAACGGGTTAAAACCTACGAGCAGTACTTC | CARERVKTYEQYF
NA | 13 | TRBJ2-7 | TRBV6-1 | TRBD2 | TGTGCCAGCCAACTAGCGGACTCCTACGAGCAGTACTTC | CASQLADSYEQYF
NA | 16 | TRBJ1-4 | TRBV5-5 | NA | TGTGCCAGCAGCTTGGCCAAGGTGGGGGCGTCGGAAAAACTGTTTTTT | CASSLAKVGASEKLFF
NA | 18 | TRBJ2-5 | TRBV7-2 | TRBD1 | TGTGCCAGCAGCTTAGAGGCAGGGGGTGGGGCTCGCCAAGAGACCCAGTACTTC | CASSLEAGGGARQETQYF
NA | 16 | TRBJ2-3 | TRBV19 | TRBD2 | TGTGCCAGTAGTCGTCCCGGGAGGGAGAGCACAGATACGCAGTATTTT | CASSRPGRESTDTQYF
NA | 15 | TRBJ2-7 | TRBV9 | TRBD2 | TGTGCCAGCAGCGTGACTAGCGGCCCCTCCTACGAGCAGTACTTC | CASSVTSGPSYEQYF
NA | 15 | TRBJ1-5 | TRBV27 | NA | TGTGCCAGCAGTTCAACTAACAGGGTCAATCAGCCCCAGCATTTT | CASSSTNRVNQPQHF
NA | 18 | TRBJ2-2 | TRBV4-2 | NA | TGTGCCAGCAGCCAAGATTCCCTGGCGGGACGGAACACCGGGGAGCTGTTTTTT | CASSQDSLAGRNTGELFF
NA | 17 | TRBJ2-1 | TRBV14 | TRBD2 | TGTGCCAGCAGTCTCCGCCTACTAGCGGGAGGGCCCAATGAGCAGTTCTTC | CASSLRLLAGGPNEQFF
NA | 16 | TRBJ2-7 | TRBV5-1 | TRBD1 | TGCGCCAGCAGCTTGGCTCGGGACAGCTACTCCTACGAGCAGTACTTC | CASSLARDSYSYEQYF
NA | 13 | TRBJ1-5 | TRBV7-9 | NA | TGTGCCAGCAGCTTAAGGGAGAAACAGCCCCAGCATTTT | CASSLREKQPQHF
NA | 20 | TRBJ1-1 | TRBV29-1 | TRBD1 | TGCAGCGTTGAAGATTTGGACTGGGACAGGGGAGCAGTATGGAACACTGAAGCTTTCTTT | CSVEDLDWDRGAVWNTEAFF
NA | 15 | TRBJ1-5 | TRBV6-1 | TRBD1 | TGTGCCAGCAGTAAACAGGGGTATAGCAATCAGCCCCAGCATTTT | CASSKQGYSNQPQHF
few | 12 | TRBJ2-1 | TRBV30 | NA | TGTGCCTGCCTAGTCTCCTACAATGAGCAGTTCTTC | CACLVSYNEQFF
few | 13 | TRBJ1-2 | TRBV7-9 | NA | TGTGCCAGCAGCCGGGAGCCCGCTGAGGGCTACACCTTC | CASSREPAEGYTF
NA | 12 | TRBJ1-1 | TRBV6-5 | TRBD1 | TGTGCCAGCAGTAGACAGGGGTCTGAAGCTTTCTTT | CASSRQGSEAFF
NA | 12 | TRBJ1-5 | TRBV30 | NA | TGTGCCTGGAGTGCAATGGGAGGTTCCCAGCATTTT | CAWSAMGGSQHF
NA | 12 | TRBJ2-3 | TRBV5-1 | NA | TGCGCCAGCAGCTTGGCCCAAGATACGCAGTATTTT | CASSLAQDTQYF